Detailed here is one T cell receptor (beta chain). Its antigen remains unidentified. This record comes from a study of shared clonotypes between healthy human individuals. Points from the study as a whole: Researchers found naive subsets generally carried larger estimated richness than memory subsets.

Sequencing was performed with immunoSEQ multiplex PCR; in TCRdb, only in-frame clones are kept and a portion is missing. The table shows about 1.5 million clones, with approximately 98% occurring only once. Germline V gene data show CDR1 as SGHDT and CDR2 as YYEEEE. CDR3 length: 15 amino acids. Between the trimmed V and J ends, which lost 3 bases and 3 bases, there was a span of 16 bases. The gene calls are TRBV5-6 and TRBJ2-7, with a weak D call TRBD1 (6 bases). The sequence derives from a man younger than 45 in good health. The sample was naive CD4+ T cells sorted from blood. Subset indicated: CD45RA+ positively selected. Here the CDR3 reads CASSSGQQSYYEQYF. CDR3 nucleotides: TGTGCCAGCAGCTCTGGACAGCAATCCTACTACGAGCAGTACTTC.